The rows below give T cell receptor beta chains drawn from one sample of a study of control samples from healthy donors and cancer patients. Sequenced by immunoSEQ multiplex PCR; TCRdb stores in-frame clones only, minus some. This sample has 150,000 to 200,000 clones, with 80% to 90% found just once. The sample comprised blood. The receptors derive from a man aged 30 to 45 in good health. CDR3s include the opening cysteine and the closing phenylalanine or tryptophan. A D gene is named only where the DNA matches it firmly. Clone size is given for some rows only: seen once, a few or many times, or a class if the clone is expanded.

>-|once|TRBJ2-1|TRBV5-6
CASSLRRLSAANEQFF
TGTGCCAGCAGCTTGAGGCGACTTTCCGCGGCCAATGAGCAGTTCTTC
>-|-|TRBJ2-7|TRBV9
CASSVDYSSGQEQYF
TGTGCCAGCAGCGTAGACTACTCTTCCGGACAGGAGCAGTACTTC
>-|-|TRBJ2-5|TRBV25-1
CASSESGTLRETQYF
TGTGCCAGCAGTGAGTCCGGGACCCTCCGAGAGACCCAGTACTTC
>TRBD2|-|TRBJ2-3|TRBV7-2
CASHPGGGTDTQYF
TGTGCCTCACACCCGGGGGGGGGCACAGATACGCAGTATTTT
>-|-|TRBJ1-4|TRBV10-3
CAISPEGAGYEKLFF
TGTGCCATCAGTCCGGAGGGCGCGGGATATGAAAAACTGTTTTTT
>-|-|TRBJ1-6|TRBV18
CASQSRRQDSPLHF
TGTGCCAGCCAAAGCCGCAGGCAGGATTCACCCCTCCACTTT
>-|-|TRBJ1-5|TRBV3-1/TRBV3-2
CASSQDEDARPQHF
TGTGCCAGCAGCCAAGATGAGGATGCACGGCCCCAGCATTTT
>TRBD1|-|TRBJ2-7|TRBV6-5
CASRIDRGGYEQYF
TGTGCCAGCAGGATAGACAGGGGCGGCTACGAGCAGTACTTC
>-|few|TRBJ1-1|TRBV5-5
CASSSWGDTEAFF
TGTGCCAGCAGCTCCTGGGGCGACACTGAAGCTTTCTTT
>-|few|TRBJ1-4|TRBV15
CATSRDLGSTNEKLFF
TGTGCCACCAGCAGAGATTTGGGGTCTACTAATGAAAAACTGTTTTTT
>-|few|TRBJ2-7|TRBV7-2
CASSPATHLTKQYF
TGTGCCAGCAGCCCCGCGACACACCTTACGAAGCAGTACTTC
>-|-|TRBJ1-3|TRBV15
CATSKGAAAGNTIYF
TGTGCCACCAGCAAAGGGGCGGCGGCTGGAAACACCATATATTTT
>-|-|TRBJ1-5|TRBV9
CASSRQAGQPQHF
TGTGCCAGCAGCCGACAGGCTGGTCAGCCCCAGCATTTT
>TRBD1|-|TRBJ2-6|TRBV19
CASKTRDRGAGANVLTF
TGTGCCTCAAAAACCCGGGACAGGGGTGCTGGGGCCAACGTCCTGACTTTC
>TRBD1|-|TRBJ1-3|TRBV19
CASSNPGQGLSSGNTIYF
TGTGCCAGTAGCAATCCGGGACAGGGATTATCGTCCGGAAACACCATATATTTT
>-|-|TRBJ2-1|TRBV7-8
CASSLQSGYDEQFF
TGTGCCAGCAGCTTGCAGTCTGGGTACGATGAGCAGTTCTTC
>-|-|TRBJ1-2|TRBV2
CASSEVPGHGYTF
TGTGCCAGCAGTGAAGTGCCGGGGCATGGCTACACCTTC
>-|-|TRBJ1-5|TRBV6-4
CASRIGGPGGNQPQHF
TGTGCCAGCAGAATTGGGGGCCCGGGAGGCAATCAGCCCCAGCATTTT
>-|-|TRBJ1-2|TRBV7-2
CASSQHPQLLNYGYTF
TGTGCCAGCAGCCAACACCCGCAACTTCTTAACTATGGCTACACCTTC
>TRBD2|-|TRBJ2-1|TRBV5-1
CASSPLAGGLGEQFF
TGCGCCAGCAGCCCACTAGCGGGGGGGCTCGGTGAGCAGTTCTTC
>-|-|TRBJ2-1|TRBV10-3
CATWAGNEQFF
TGTGCCACCTGGGCCGGCAATGAGCAGTTCTTC
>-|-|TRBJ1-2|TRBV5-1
CASSSNTDYTF
TGCGCCAGCAGCTCAAACACGGACTACACCTTC
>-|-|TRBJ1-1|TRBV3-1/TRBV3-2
CASRSHRVSSEAFF
TGTGCCAGCAGGTCTCACAGGGTATCGTCTGAAGCTTTCTTT
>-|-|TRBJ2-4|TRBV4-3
CASSQVRVGGNIQYF
TGCGCCAGCAGCCAAGTCAGGGTTGGTGGAAACATTCAGTACTTC
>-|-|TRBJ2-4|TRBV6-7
CASSPKTSLAKNIQYF
TGTGCCAGCAGCCCTAAGACCTCTCTAGCCAAAAACATTCAGTACTTC
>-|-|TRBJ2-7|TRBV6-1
CASSDGGQVLRSEQYF
TGTGCCAGCAGTGATGGAGGGCAGGTTCTTCGCTCCGAGCAGTACTTC
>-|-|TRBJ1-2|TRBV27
CASSFTHRQSGNYGYTF
TGTGCCAGCAGTTTTACCCATCGACAGTCGGGAAACTATGGCTACACCTTC
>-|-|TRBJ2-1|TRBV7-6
CASSFGEGLEQFF
TGTGCCAGCAGCTTCGGAGAAGGCCTTGAGCAGTTCTTC
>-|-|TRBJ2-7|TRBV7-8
CASSPWDTTGEQYF
TGTGCCAGCAGCCCGTGGGACACAACGGGGGAGCAGTACTTC
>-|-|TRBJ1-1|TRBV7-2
CASSLEGRGTEAFF
TGTGCCAGCAGCTTAGAGGGGAGAGGCACTGAAGCTTTCTTT
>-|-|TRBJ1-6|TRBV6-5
CASSYAARERGSPLHF
TGTGCCAGCAGTTACGCCGCCAGGGAAAGGGGATCACCCCTCCACTTT
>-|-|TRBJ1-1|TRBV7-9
CASGRGVNTEAFF
TGTGCCAGCGGGCGAGGGGTGAACACTGAAGCTTTCTTT
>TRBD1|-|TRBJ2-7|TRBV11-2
CASSLSGTGIYEQYF
TGTGCCAGCAGCCTCTCCGGGACAGGGATTTACGAGCAGTACTTC
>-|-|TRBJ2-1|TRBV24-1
CATSDPTTARSYNEQFF
TGTGCCACCAGTGATCCGACGACAGCCCGCTCCTACAATGAGCAGTTCTTC
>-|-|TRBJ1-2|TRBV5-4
CASSFQGVGGYTF
TGTGCCAGCAGCTTTCAAGGGGTAGGTGGCTACACCTTC
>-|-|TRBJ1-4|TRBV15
CATSRGGRATNEKLFF
TGTGCCACCAGCAGAGGAGGAAGGGCAACTAATGAAAAACTGTTTTTT
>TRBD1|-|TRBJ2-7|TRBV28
CASSENTGTGLRNEQYF
TGTGCCAGCAGTGAGAATACCGGGACAGGCCTTCGGAACGAGCAGTACTTC
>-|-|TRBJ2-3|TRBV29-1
CSVVSVADTQYF
TGCAGCGTGGTTAGCGTAGCAGATACGCAGTATTTT
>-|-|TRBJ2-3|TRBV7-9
CASTYFAPASTDTQYF
TGTGCCAGCACCTACTTCGCGCCCGCTAGCACAGATACGCAGTATTTT
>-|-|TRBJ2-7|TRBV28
CASSLATRDWLGEQYF
TGTGCCAGCAGTTTAGCCACCCGGGACTGGCTTGGCGAGCAGTACTTC
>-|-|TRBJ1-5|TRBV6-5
CASSSSPSNQPQHF
TGTGCCAGCAGTTCAAGTCCGAGCAATCAGCCCCAGCATTTT
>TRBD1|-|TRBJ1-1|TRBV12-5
CASAEGAWTEAFF
TGTGCTAGTGCGGAGGGGGCTTGGACTGAAGCTTTCTTT
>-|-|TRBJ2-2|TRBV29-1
CSVEMRYLNTGELFF
TGCAGCGTTGAAATGCGGTATTTGAACACCGGGGAGCTGTTTTTT
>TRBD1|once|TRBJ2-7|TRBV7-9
CASSLTGQGFYEQYF
TGTGCCAGCAGCTTGACGGGACAGGGCTTCTACGAGCAGTACTTC
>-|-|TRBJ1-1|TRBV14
CASSPRSGGTEAFF
TGTGCCAGCAGCCCTCGTAGTGGGGGAACTGAAGCTTTCTTT
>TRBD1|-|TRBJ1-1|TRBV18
CASSPRQGVTEAFF
TGTGCCAGCTCCCCCCGACAGGGGGTTACTGAAGCTTTCTTT
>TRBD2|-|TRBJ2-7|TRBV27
CASSSPLAGIYEQYF
TGTGCCAGCAGTTCCCCACTAGCGGGGATCTACGAGCAGTACTTC
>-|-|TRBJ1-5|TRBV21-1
CASSRDRRLHQPQHF
TGTGCCAGCAGCAGGGACCGAAGACTGCATCAGCCCCAGCATTTT
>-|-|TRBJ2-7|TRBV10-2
CASSPPEGSYEQYF
TGCGCCAGCAGTCCCCCAGAGGGTAGCTACGAGCAGTACTTC
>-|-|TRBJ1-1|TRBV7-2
CASSASRDAVEAFF
TGTGCCAGCAGCGCTTCTCGGGACGCGGTTGAAGCTTTCTTT
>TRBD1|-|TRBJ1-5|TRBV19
CASSLSGTGGKVGQPQHF
TGTGCCAGTAGTCTGTCCGGGACAGGGGGCAAGGTGGGGCAGCCCCAGCATTTT
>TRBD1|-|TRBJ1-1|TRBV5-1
CASSLETGRNTEAFF
TGCGCCAGCAGCTTGGAGACAGGGCGGAACACTGAAGCTTTCTTT